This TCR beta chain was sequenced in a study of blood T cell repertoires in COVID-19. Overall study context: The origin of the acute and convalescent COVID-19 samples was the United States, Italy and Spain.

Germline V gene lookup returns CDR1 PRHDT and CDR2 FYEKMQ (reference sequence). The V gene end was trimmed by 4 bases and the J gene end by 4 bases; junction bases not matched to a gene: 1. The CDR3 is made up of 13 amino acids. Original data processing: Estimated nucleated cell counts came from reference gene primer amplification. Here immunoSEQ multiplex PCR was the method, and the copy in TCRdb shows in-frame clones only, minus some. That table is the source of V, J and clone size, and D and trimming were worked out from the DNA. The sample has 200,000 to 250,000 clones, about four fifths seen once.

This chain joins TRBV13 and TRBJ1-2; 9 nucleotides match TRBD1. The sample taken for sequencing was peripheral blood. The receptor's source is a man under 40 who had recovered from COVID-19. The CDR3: CASSSGQGYGYTF. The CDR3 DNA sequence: TGTGCCAGCAGCTCGGGACAGGGCTATGGCTACACCTTC.